This T cell receptor beta chain was sequenced for a study of regulatory T cells in long-lasting Graves disease. Study-level results: Patients with persistent Graves' had lower TCR diversity than newly diagnosed patients.

A word on this clonotype: Its antigen is unidentified.

Arm-PCR of CDR3 regions and iRepertoire HTBI primers were the basis on which TCR beta libraries were built. TCRdb processed the multiplex PCR reads anew with MiXCR; each CDR3 protein has one entry. The sample records approximately 440,000 distinct CDR3 sequences, 20% to 30% being singletons. The sample's time point: persistent/refractory GD, antithyroid drugs over 5 years with positive TRAb. RNA isolated from PBMCs was used to make the TCR library. The source material was peripheral blood mononuclear cells (PBMCs), sampled when the disease was refractory, from a patient treated with antithyroid drugs. The sequence derives from a female donor with Graves disease.

As DNA, the CDR3 is TGCGCCAGCAGCGACGGCGGACAGGGGGCTGAAGCTTTCTTT. It codes for CASSDGGQGAEAFF. The chain combines TRBV5-1 with TRBJ1-1, with TRBD1 identical over 10 bases. The CDR3 covers 14 residues. The V gene end was trimmed by 4 bases and the J gene end by 6 bases; junction bases not matched to a gene: 6. CDR1 and CDR2 (germline): SGHRS, YFSETQ. The full variable domain, in which reference TRBV5-1 and TRBJ1-1 provide the parts outside the CDR3, is KAGVTQTPRYLIKTRGQQVTLSCSPISGHRSVSWYQQTPGQGLQFLFEYFSETQRNKGNFPGRFSGRQFSNSRSEMNVSTLELGDSALYLCASSDGGQGAEAFFGQGTRLTVV.